This TCR beta chain stems from a study of Graves' ophthalmopathy and Graves' hyperthyroidism. Study conclusions and caveats: Its predictions of ophthalmopathy progression gave the model 55% to 71% sensitivity and 72% to 85% specificity.

For repertoire sequencing, the TCR beta CDR3 regions were amplified from RNA transcripts. RT-PCR with HTBI primers came first, then second-round multiplex PCR. One entry per CDR3 protein results from TCRdb running MiXCR on the multiplex PCR reads. The profile shows 350,000 to 400,000 distinct CDR3 sequences, 15% to 17% of them singletons. The CDR3 is 14 amino acids. CDR1 and CDR2 from the germline V gene are SQVTM and ANQGSEA. The ends were cut back, 4 bases at V and 3 bases at J, with 13 bases in the middle. This clonotype has at least ten counts. What it recognizes is unknown. The sequenced sample was peripheral blood. The rearrangement joins TRBV29-1 to TRBJ1-5, with TRBD1 as a possible D gene (5 bases). The clonotype originates from a young woman with stable Graves' hyperthyroidism. For the CDR3, the DNA is TGCAGCGTTGCTCTGCAGGGCCACAATCAGCCCCAGCATTTT. Protein: CSVALQGHNQPQHF. The entire variable domain, with the rest obtained from reference TRBV29-1 and TRBJ1-5, is as follows: SAVISQKPSRDICQRGTSLTIQCQVDSQVTMMFWYRQQPGQSLTLIATANQGSEATYESGFVIDKFPISRPNLTFSTLTVSNMSPEDSSIYLCSVALQGHNQPQHFGDGTRLSIL.